These 23 T cell receptor beta chains came from one sample sequenced in a study of early T cells in non-severe SARS-CoV-2 infection. TCRdb used MiXCR to reprocess the 5' RACE reads, holding one entry per CDR3 protein. The data show about 46,000 distinct CDR3 sequences, 5% to 6% seen once. The sample here was whole blood, taken at baseline. Source of these receptors: an adult who was a healthcare worker with PCR-confirmed SARS-CoV-2 infection or an uninfected control (not recorded which).

The CDR3 loop reads CASSTGKETQYF. The CDR3 DNA sequence: TGTGCCTCCTCGACAGGGAAAGAGACCCAGTACTTC. The chain recombines TRBV6-1 with TRBJ2-5, with TRBD1 matching over 7 bases. Germline V gene sequence: CDR1 MNHNS, CDR2 SASEGT. With V trimmed by 11 bases and J by 3 bases, 6 bases remained unmatched. The CDR3 is 12 amino acids.

This clonotype was counted many times. V gene TRBV9 combines with J gene TRBJ2-2; 8 bases line up with TRBD1. V gave up 4 bases and J gave up 6 bases; unmatched junction bases: 8. The CDR3 is 15 amino acids. Germline-derived CDR1 and CDR2 are SGDLS and YYNGEE. CDR3 region: CASSRGQERAGELFF. The CDR3 region has the DNA TGTGCCAGCAGCAGGGGACAGGAAAGGGCCGGGGAGCTGTTTTTT.

This clonotype was detected ten times or more. The genes are TRBV6-1 and TRBJ2-7; unclear D gene. Germline V CDR1 and CDR2: MNHNS, SASEGT. The CDR3 totals 13 residues. Trimming took off 3 bases at V and 3 bases at J, with 9 bases between the two ends. The CDR3 spells CASSEGGLYEQYF. In DNA form, the CDR3 reads TGTGCCAGCAGTGAGGGCGGCCTCTACGAGCAGTACTTC.

This clonotype was detected many times. The V call is TRBV20-1, the J call TRBJ2-7; TRBD2 might be the D (6 bases). Germline assignment: CDR1 DFQATT and CDR2 SNEGSKA (reference sequence). V was shortened by 5 bases and J by 4 bases, with 12 bases between the two germline ends. This CDR3 is built from 12 residues. CDR3 loop: CSACRDFYEQYF. The DNA of the CDR3 is TGCAGTGCTTGCCGGGACTTTTACGAGCAGTACTTC.

This clonotype was seen at least ten times. The chain employs TRBV28 and TRBJ2-3; no clear D gene. V shed 2 bases and J shed 4 bases, with 10 bases lying between them. Germline V gene data show CDR1 as MDHEN and CDR2 as SYDVKM. The CDR3 runs 14 residues. The CDR3 DNA follows: TGTGCCAGCAGTTTAGGCGAGGTGGCAGATACGCAGTATTTT. The encoded protein is CASSLGEVADTQYF. Using reference TRBV28 and TRBJ2-3 for the parts outside the CDR3, the full variable domain is DVKVTQSSRYLVKRTGEKVFLECVQDMDHENMFWYRQDPGLGLRLIYFSYDVKMKEKGDIPEGYSVSREKKERFSLILESASTNQTSMYLCASSLGEVADTQYFGPGTRLTVL.

At least ten counts were recorded for this clonotype. The chain combines TRBV30 with TRBJ2-7; the D gene could be TRBD1 or TRBD2 (5 bases each). The CDR3 sequence is 13 residues long. Trimming took off 5 bases at V and 2 bases at J, with 13 bases between the two ends. Germline V gives CDR1 GTSNPN, CDR2 SVGIG (reference sequence). The CDR3 DNA follows: TGTGCCTGGGCCAGGGACGTGACCTACGAGCAGTACTTC. It encodes CAWARDVTYEQYF.

This clonotype rates as medium-sized (0.01 to 0.1%). The chain recombines TRBV7-9 with TRBJ2-1, with D tentatively TRBD2 (6 bases). V was shortened by 5 bases and J by 5 bases, with 19 bases between the two germline ends. Germline CDR1 and CDR2: SEHNR and FQNEAQ (reference sequence). The CDR3 length is 16 residues. The CDR3 sequence is CASSPKTGGTDNEQFF. The DNA for the CDR3 is TGTGCCAGCAGCCCAAAAACCGGCGGGACCGACAATGAGCAGTTCTTC.

Many counts were recorded for this clonotype. V gene TRBV9 combines with J gene TRBJ1-4, with TRBD1 matching over 8 bases. The germline V gene has CDR1 SGDLS and CDR2 YYNGEE. This CDR3 spans 15 amino acids. The ends lost 0 bases at V and 5 bases at J; junction bases unmatched: 3. In DNA, the CDR3 is TGTGCCAGCAGCGTAGGGGACAGGATAAATGAAAAACTGTTTTTT. It yields the protein CASSVGDRINEKLFF.

This clonotype has only a few counts. This chain joins TRBV5-8 and TRBJ1-1; 8 bases line up with TRBD1. In germline, CDR1 is SGHTS, CDR2 YDEGEE. Unmatched junction bases numbered 2, after V lost 0 bases and J lost 1 base. The length of the CDR3 is 15 residues. The CDR3 DNA follows: TGTGCCAGCAGCTTGGGGACAGGGCGGAACACTGAAGCTTTCTTT. Protein product: CASSLGTGRNTEAFF.

As to this clonotype: A much larger clone sits a single nucleotide away, making a read error possible. J is TRBJ2-2 and V is TRBV11-2; D is tentatively TRBD1 or TRBD2 (5 bases each). Germline CDR1 and CDR2: SGHAT and FQNNGV. The length of the CDR3 is 14 residues. The CDR3 reads CPSSLRGVTGELFF. CDR3 DNA sequence: TGTCCCAGCAGCTTGCGAGGGGTCACCGGGGAGCTGTTTTTT.

This clonotype was counted ten times or more. J is TRBJ1-2 and V is TRBV6-5, with D possibly TRBD1 on 6 matching bases. Deletions cut 7 bases from V and 8 bases from J, with 20 bases between. In germline, CDR1 is MNHEY, CDR2 SVGAGI. The CDR3 runs to 14 residues. Here the CDR3 reads CASTKEVGARGYTF. CDR3 DNA: TGTGCCAGCACCAAAGAAGTGGGGGCGCGGGGCTACACCTTC.

In its sample, this clonotype was seen a few times. The chain is built from TRBV3-1 and TRBJ2-4; 8 nucleotides line up with TRBD1. CDR1 LGHDT and CDR2 YNNKEL come from the germline V gene (reference sequence). V lost 4 bases and J lost 3; bases outside the gene matches: 8. The CDR3 consists of 16 residues. As DNA, the CDR3 is TGTGCCAGCAGCCCGGACAGGGTGGAGGGCAAAAACATTCAGTACTTC. Its protein product is CASSPDRVEGKNIQYF. Looking up the rest from reference TRBV3-1 and TRBJ2-4 gives the full variable domain: DTAVSQTPKYLVTQMGNDKSIKCEQNLGHDTMYWYKQDSKKFLKIMFSYNNKELIINETVPNRFSPKSPDKAHLNLHINSLELGDSAVYFCASSPDRVEGKNIQYFGAGTRLSVL.

This clonotype was seen at least ten times. The chain uses TRBV2 and TRBJ1-2; D unclear. The CDR3 runs to 12 residues. Trimming pared 10 bases from V and 6 bases from J, leaving 15 bases between. Germline CDR1 is SNHLY and CDR2 is FYNNEI. DNA of the CDR3: TGTGCCACCAACATTCCTCCCGATGGCTACACCTTC. Translated: CATNIPPDGYTF.

The chain is built from TRBV7-9 and TRBJ2-7; D remains unclear. Trimming shortened V by 2 bases and J by 0 bases, and 2 bases separated the two germline ends. Germline V gene sequence: CDR1 SEHNR, CDR2 FQNEAQ (reference sequence). CDR3 length: 12 amino acids. CDR3 nucleotides: TGTGCCAGCAGCTTAACCTCCTACGAGCAGTACTTC. It is translated as CASSLTSYEQYF.

The J gene is TRBJ2-2, the V gene TRBV7-9, with 12 positions matching TRBD2. The CDR3 runs to 16 residues. V shed 5 bases, J shed 6 bases, and the junction held 7 bases outside the gene matches. The germline CDR1 and CDR2 sequences are SEHNR and FQNEAQ (reference sequence). DNA of the CDR3: TGTGCCAGCAGCCCGAGACTAGCGGGAGTCCCCGGGGAGCTGTTTTTT. It encodes CASSPRLAGVPGELFF.

This clonotype was counted ten times or more. The rearrangement joins TRBV7-2 to TRBJ2-1, with a possible D match to TRBD2 (6 bases). The V end lost 5 bases, the J end lost 0 bases, and 14 bases lay between the germline ends. Germline V gene sequence: CDR1 SGHTA, CDR2 FQGNSA. The CDR3 covers 16 residues. The DNA of the CDR3 is TGTGCCAGCAGCCGCGACACCGGGAGCTCCTACAATGAGCAGTTCTTC. Translated, it gives CASSRDTGSSYNEQFF. The full variable domain, rest sourced from reference TRBV7-2 and TRBJ2-1, is GAGVSQSPSNKVTEKGKDVELRCDPISGHTALYWYRQSLGQGLEFLIYFQGNSAPDKSGLPSDRFSAERTGGSVSTLTIQRTQQEDSAVYLCASSRDTGSSYNEQFFGPGTRLTVL.

The rearrangement joins TRBV4-2 to TRBJ2-1; TRBD1 agrees at 7 bases. Germline assignment: CDR1 LGHNA and CDR2 YNFKEQ. CDR3 length: 13 amino acids. V lost 4 bases, J lost 5 bases, and 2 bases stayed unmatched. The DNA of the CDR3 is TGTGCCAGCAGCCGAGACAGGGACAATGAGCAGTTCTTC. Its protein product is CASSRDRDNEQFF.

The chain joins TRBV28 to TRBJ1-5; 8 positions match TRBD1. Germline loops: CDR1 MDHEN, CDR2 SYDVKM. The V and J ends lost 4 bases and 8 bases, in that order; junction bases with no gene match: 7. The CDR3 spans 14 residues. CDR3 bases: TGTGCCAGCAGTTCCTCCGGGACAGGCAAGCCCCAGCATTTT. Translating gives CASSSSGTGKPQHF.

This clonotype was observed many times. This chain links TRBV18 with TRBJ1-2; TRBD1 agrees at 8 bases. This CDR3 has 17 amino acids. The germline gives CDR1 KGHSH, CDR2 LQKENI. With 3 bases clipped from V and 3 bases from J, the junction kept 12 bases outside the gene matches. As DNA, the CDR3 is TGTGCCAGCTCACCTGAAATAAGGACAGGGAAGGACTATGGCTACACCTTC. Protein: CASSPEIRTGKDYGYTF.

This clonotype has more than one count but fewer than ten. The chain has TRBV9 and TRBJ2-2; the D gene is possibly TRBD1 (6 bases). CDR3 size: 14 residues. Germline CDR1 reads SGDLS; CDR2 reads YYNGEE. V lost 0 bases and J lost 4, with 7 bases in between. CDR3 sequence reads: CASSVVGGTGELFF. The CDR3 bases are TGTGCCAGCAGCGTAGTAGGGGGCACCGGGGAGCTGTTTTTT.

This clonotype came up a few times. The chain joins TRBV7-6 to TRBJ2-7; weak D call: TRBD2 (6 bases). V was clipped by 6 bases and J by 3 bases, with 18 bases between them. Germline V lookup: CDR1 SGHVS, CDR2 FNYEAQ. The CDR3 has 15 amino acids. CDR3 DNA: TGTGCCAGCAGACCACGCACGGGAGCCCACTACGAGCAGTACTTC. Translation gives CASRPRTGAHYEQYF. The variable domain in full, with the rest retrieved from reference TRBV7-6 and TRBJ2-7, is GAGVSQSPRYKVTKRGQDVALRCDPISGHVSLYWYRQALGQGPEFLTYFNYEAQQDKSGLPNDRFSAERPEGSISTLTIQRTEQRDSAMYRCASRPRTGAHYEQYFGPGTRLTVT.

This clonotype was observed at least ten times. The chain uses TRBV14 and TRBJ2-1; 12 bases align to TRBD2. The junction had 8 bases not matched to a gene; V was cut back by 0 bases and J by 8 bases. The length of the CDR3 is 17 residues. CDR1 and CDR2 from the germline V gene are SGHDN and FVKESK. CDR3 bases: TGTGCCAGCAGCCAAGAGCTAAGGACTAGCGGGAACTATGAGCAGTTCTTC. This codes for CASSQELRTSGNYEQFF.

This clonotype was counted only a few times. The chain uses TRBV28 and TRBJ1-2, with D unclear. The germline V gene encodes CDR1 MDHEN and CDR2 SYDVKM. V was trimmed by 1 base and J by 8 bases, leaving 17 bases between them. This CDR3 has 15 residues. CDR3 residues: CASSLSPHFMTGYTF. The CDR3 DNA reads as TGTGCCAGCAGTTTATCACCTCACTTCATGACGGGCTACACCTTC.